The 14 T cell receptor beta chains below were found in one sample sequenced in a study of spatial heterogeneity in lung cancer (dated by TCRdb to about 2019). Explained via the paper, the time point label denotes: sample taken at primary tumor resection. For TCR sequencing, whole RNA was extracted from tumor and nontumor lung tissue, or from cryopreserved PBMC samples, and no cell sorting was done. Library preparation used 5' RACE. Instrument on record: NextSeq 500. Using fastp at Q25 and MiXCR, TCRdb reprocessed the public reads and kept productive beta chains. Rows merge per CDR3 protein into single entries with the most common DNA and genes. The sample profile shows about 26,000 distinct CDR3 sequences; around 13% of them were found once. The ten largest clones take up approximately 25% of the sample. The sample here was PBMCs, taken at surgery. The receptors were gathered from a female donor with early-stage non-small cell lung cancer.

In its sample, this clonotype was seen a few times. The chain couples TRBV20-1 to TRBJ2-2; 8 bases are shared with TRBD2. Germline CDR1 is DFQATT and CDR2 is SNEGSKA (reference sequence). The length of the CDR3 is 16 residues. V shed 4 bases, J shed 10 bases, and the junction held 17 bases outside the gene matches. The CDR3 sequence is CSATTPGGGQFEELFF. DNA of the CDR3: TGCAGTGCTACAACCCCCGGCGGGGGGCAATTTGAGGAGCTGTTTTTT.

This clonotype has ten or more counts. The chain has TRBV4-3 and TRBJ2-4, with 7 positions matching TRBD2. With V trimmed by 0 bases and J by 0 bases, 5 bases remained unmatched. This CDR3 region has 17 residues. The germline gives CDR1 LGHNA, CDR2 YSLEER. CDR3 in DNA: TGCGCCAGCAGCCAAGAAACTAGCGAGATAGCCAAAAACATTCAGTACTTC. Its translation is CASSQETSEIAKNIQYF.

This clonotype was recorded at least ten times. The V and J genes are TRBV7-6 and TRBJ2-7, with 10 bases lining up with TRBD2. The J segment lost 5 bases and the V segment lost 5 bases, leaving 6 bases of the junction unmatched. Germline V CDR1 and CDR2: SGHVS, FNYEAQ. CDR3 size: 14 residues. CDR3 loop: CASSRKREGDEQYF. In DNA, the CDR3 is TGTGCCAGCAGCCGGAAGCGGGAGGGAGACGAGCAGTACTTC.

The V call is TRBV6-2 or TRBV6-3, the J call TRBJ2-2; TRBD1 is a possible D gene (5 bases). This CDR3 contains 15 residues. CDR1 and CDR2 from the germline V gene are MNHEY and SVGEGT. V shed 7 bases and J shed 2 bases, with 14 bases lying between them. The CDR3 DNA reads TGTGCCAGCATGGTCCAGGGTGGTAACACCGGGGAGCTGTTTTTT. Its translation: CASMVQGGNTGELFF.

This clonotype was seen more than once but under ten times. The genes are TRBV7-9 and TRBJ2-7; unclear D gene. This CDR3 is built from 14 residues. The V end lost 3 bases, the J end lost 3 bases, and 12 bases lay between the germline ends. Germline-derived CDR1 and CDR2 are SEHNR and FQNEAQ (reference sequence). CDR3 region: CASSLSLSIYEQYF. The CDR3 DNA reads TGTGCCAGCAGCTTGAGTCTCTCCATCTACGAGCAGTACTTC.

This chain connects TRBV10-3 to TRBJ2-3; D is ambiguous. The CDR3 totals 13 residues. Per the germline V gene, CDR1 is ENHRY and CDR2 is SYGVKD. Trimming shortened V by 10 bases and J by 2 bases, and 13 bases separated the two germline ends. CDR3 amino acids: CATSVGHTDTQYF. In DNA form, the CDR3 reads TGTGCCACCTCAGTCGGCCACACAGATACGCAGTATTTT.

The sample holds many counts of this clonotype. This chain uses TRBV7-2 with TRBJ2-7; possible D gene TRBD1, 6 bases. Germline CDR1 SGHTA, CDR2 FQGNSA. CDR3 length: 14 residues. V lost 3 bases to trimming and J lost 4 bases, with 13 bases between them. The CDR3, as DNA: TGTGCCAGCAGCTTGCAACAGGGACCGTACGAGCAGTACTTC. Protein product: CASSLQQGPYEQYF.

This clonotype was seen only a few times. This sequence joins TRBV7-8 and TRBJ2-7; no reliable D call. Germline lookup yields CDR1 SGHVS and CDR2 FQNEAQ. V shed 5 bases and J shed 6 bases, with 14 bases lying between them. The CDR3 spans 13 residues. The CDR3 spells CASSPGPVGEQYF. CDR3 in DNA: TGTGCCAGCAGCCCCGGGCCCGTTGGCGAGCAGTACTTC.

The rearrangement links TRBV30 to TRBJ2-2; D ambiguous. Germline CDR1 is GTSNPN and CDR2 is SVGIG (reference sequence). Trimming pared 0 bases from V and 7 bases from J, leaving 3 bases between. The CDR3 has 11 amino acids. This CDR3 reads CAWSVGGELFF. CDR3 coding DNA: TGTGCCTGGAGTGTAGGCGGGGAGCTGTTTTTT.

The J gene is TRBJ2-2, the V gene TRBV20-1; D is perhaps TRBD1 (5 bases). The germline V gene encodes CDR1 DFQATT and CDR2 SNEGSKA (reference sequence). V lost 6 bases and J lost 1, with 9 bases in between. This CDR3 has 13 residues. This CDR3 reads CSAHGQNTGELFF. The CDR3 DNA reads as TGCAGTGCCCACGGACAGAACACCGGGGAGCTGTTTTTT.

This clonotype was recorded many times. The genes are TRBV7-6 and TRBJ2-3; D is perhaps TRBD1 (6 bases). The CDR3 has 17 residues. From germline, CDR1 is SGHVS and CDR2 FNYEAQ. Trimming cost V 1 base and J 3 bases, with 17 bases left between them. CDR3 in amino acids: CASSLGFTGSGTDTQYF. The CDR3 DNA follows: TGTGCCAGCAGCTTAGGATTTACAGGGTCGGGTACAGATACGCAGTATTTT.

This clonotype appeared many times. The J gene is TRBJ1-5, the V gene TRBV2; D possibly corresponds to TRBD1 (6 bases). Trimming pared 1 base from V and 5 bases from J, leaving 18 bases between. The CDR3 covers 17 residues. From germline, CDR1 is SNHLY and CDR2 FYNNEI. The CDR3 sequence is CASSEDSYGGTDQPQHF. The DNA of the CDR3 is TGTGCCAGCAGTGAAGATTCTTATGGGGGCACCGATCAGCCCCAGCATTTT.

This clonotype was recorded a few times. J is TRBJ2-7 and V is TRBV20-1; D may be TRBD1 or TRBD2 (6 bases each). Germline CDR1 reads DFQATT; CDR2 reads SNEGSKA (reference sequence). This CDR3 is built from 14 residues. V lost 3 bases and J 3 bases, leaving 15 bases between the germline ends. The CDR3 protein is CSARVNGGLYEQYF. CDR3 in DNA: TGCAGTGCTAGGGTGAATGGGGGGCTCTACGAGCAGTACTTC.

This clonotype was detected ten times or more. The chain couples TRBV5-4 to TRBJ1-2; D gene ambiguous. CDR3 length equals 14 residues. Germline V CDR1 and CDR2: SGHNT, YYREEE (reference sequence). V was pared by 0 bases and J by 4 bases, with 10 bases between. Here the CDR3 DNA reads TGTGCCAGCAGCTTGGACTACAGCCCCTATGGCTACACCTTC. Amino acid sequence: CASSLDYSPYGYTF.